The 19 T cell receptor beta chains below all came from one sample that was sequenced in a study of cytomegalovirus exposure and HLA in healthy donors. This table comes from immunoSEQ multiplex PCR, and its TCRdb copy is limited to in-frame clones, with some not included. This sample has approximately 280,000 clones; roughly 88% occur once, and the top ten carry approximately 0.94%. Material for sequencing was PBMCs. These receptors came from a young woman in good health and CMV-seronegative.

This clone occurred a few times. The genes are TRBV9 and TRBJ2-1; 9 bases match TRBD2. Germline V gene lookup returns CDR1 SGDLS and CDR2 YYNGEE. After removal of 3 bases from V and 4 bases from J, the junction contained 14 bases not matched to a gene. CDR3 length: 18 amino acids. The CDR3 coding sequence is TGTGCCAGCAGCGATAATTTACCTAGCGGGACGGCGTACAATGAGCAGTTCTTC. As protein: CASSDNLPSGTAYNEQFF.

V gene TRBV19 combines with J gene TRBJ2-3, with D maybe TRBD1 (6 bases). Per germline, CDR1 LNHDA and CDR2 SQIVND (reference sequence). There are 15 residues in the CDR3. Deletions cut 1 base from V and 4 bases from J, with 12 bases between. As DNA, the CDR3 is TGTGCCAGTAGTATAGCTCCAGGGGCCCCAGATACGCAGTATTTT. Translated: CASSIAPGAPDTQYF. Drawing the rest from reference TRBV19 and TRBJ2-3, the complete variable domain is DGGITQSPKYLFRKEGQNVTLSCEQNLNHDAMYWYRQDPGQGLRLIYYSQIVNDFQKGDIAEGYSVSREKKESFPLTVTSAQKNPTAFYLCASSIAPGAPDTQYFGPGTRLTVL.

J is TRBJ1-4 and V is TRBV5-1; D possibly corresponds to TRBD1 (6 bases). Germline lookup yields CDR1 SGHRS and CDR2 YFSETQ. This CDR3 has 14 residues. Trimming left V 3 bases short and J 4 bases short, with 10 bases between. CDR3 region: CASSSGANNEKLFF. The CDR3 nucleotides are TGCGCCAGCAGCTCAGGGGCCAATAATGAAAAACTGTTTTTT.

The CDR3 here is CASSYSGSGYEQYF. CDR3 DNA sequence: TGTGCCAGCAGCTACAGCGGGAGCGGATACGAGCAGTACTTC. V and J are TRBV7-2 and TRBJ2-7, with 8 bases fitting TRBD2. The germline V gene has CDR1 SGHTA and CDR2 FQGNSA. V gave up 4 bases and J gave up 4 bases; unmatched junction bases: 6. The CDR3 is made up of 14 amino acids.

This clone was detected only once. The chain links TRBV7-8 to TRBJ1-5; D not resolved. The CDR3 contains 12 residues. Trimming stripped 4 bases from V and 2 bases from J, with 3 bases between. Per the germline V gene, CDR1 is SGHVS and CDR2 is FQNEAQ. In DNA form, the CDR3 reads TGTGCCAGCAGCTCCGGCAATCAGCCCCAGCATTTT. Translating gives CASSSGNQPQHF.

The genes are TRBV5-1 and TRBJ1-2, with 7 positions matching TRBD1. The CDR3 covers 15 residues. Germline V lookup: CDR1 SGHRS, CDR2 YFSETQ. Trimming at V came to 4 bases and at J to 0 bases, leaving 6 bases not matched to a gene. DNA for the CDR3: TGCGCCAGCAGCACGGGACAGAACCCTAACTATGGCTACACCTTC. As protein: CASSTGQNPNYGYTF.

This sequence joins TRBV13 and TRBJ2-7; TRBD2 agrees at 11 bases. The CDR3 spans 18 residues. After removal of 4 bases from V and 0 bases from J, the junction contained 11 bases not matched to a gene. Germline CDR1 PRHDT, CDR2 FYEKMQ (reference sequence). CDR3: CASSSKELAGAFSYEQYF. Here the CDR3 DNA reads TGTGCCAGCAGCTCGAAGGAACTAGCGGGAGCGTTCTCCTACGAGCAGTACTTC.

This clone was counted once. The V call is TRBV18, the J call TRBJ2-7; 7 bases are shared with TRBD2. CDR3 size: 15 residues. J lost 2 bases, V lost 2 bases, and 6 bases had no gene match. CDR1 is KGHSH, CDR2 LQKENI, per germline. As DNA, the CDR3 is TGTGCCAGCTCACCAGAAGGACTAGGGGCCTACGAGCAGTACTTC. Its protein product is CASSPEGLGAYEQYF.

The sample holds a few counts of this clone. The V gene is TRBV27, the J gene TRBJ1-5, with TRBD1 matching 7 bases. The CDR3 is 15 amino acids. The J segment lost 7 bases and the V segment lost 0 bases, leaving 6 bases of the junction unmatched. Germline V gene sequence: CDR1 MNHEY, CDR2 SMNVEV (reference sequence). The CDR3 region has the DNA TGTGCCAGCAGTTTATCGGTTGACAGGGTACAGCCCCAGCATTTT. This encodes CASSLSVDRVQPQHF.

The V gene is TRBV2, the J gene TRBJ1-1; tentatively, D is TRBD1 (5 bases). The ends were cut back, 6 bases at V and 5 bases at J, with 13 bases in the middle. The CDR3 runs to 13 residues. CDR1 SNHLY and CDR2 FYNNEI come from the germline V gene. The CDR3 protein is CASRGEVGTEAFF. CDR3 DNA: TGTGCCAGCAGAGGGGAGGTGGGAACTGAAGCTTTCTTT.

This clone was seen once. The chain recombines TRBV9 with TRBJ2-1; a weak D match, TRBD1 (6 bases). CDR1 is SGDLS, CDR2 YYNGEE, per germline. The CDR3 is 15 residues long. V shed 4 bases and J shed 2 bases, with 13 bases lying between them. The CDR3 protein is CASSPAGAPYNEQFF. CDR3 nucleotide sequence: TGTGCCAGCAGCCCAGCAGGGGCTCCCTACAATGAGCAGTTCTTC.

V is TRBV5-1 and J is TRBJ2-7; D ambiguous. This CDR3 is built from 13 residues. Trimming took off 0 bases at V and 6 bases at J, with 10 bases between the two ends. Germline CDR1 is SGHRS and CDR2 is YFSETQ. CDR3 in amino acids: CASSLVSTGEQYF. The CDR3 DNA reads as TGCGCCAGCAGCTTGGTGAGTACGGGCGAGCAGTACTTC.

V gene TRBV9 combines with J gene TRBJ2-3; 9 bases are a match to TRBD2. Germline CDR1 and CDR2: SGDLS and YYNGEE. This CDR3 spans 15 amino acids. The ends lost 2 bases at V and 5 bases at J; junction bases unmatched: 6. The CDR3 DNA is TGTGCCAGCAGCGTTGTAGCGGGAGTAGGAGATACGCAGTATTTT. Protein product: CASSVVAGVGDTQYF.

The chain has TRBV9 and TRBJ2-1; 9 nucleotides agree with TRBD2. The CDR3 extends over 14 amino acids. Looked up from germline, CDR1 is SGDLS and CDR2 is YYNGEE. Unmatched junction bases numbered 3, after V lost 4 bases and J lost 4 bases. CDR3 protein: CASSLAGAYNEQFF. As DNA, the CDR3 is TGTGCCAGCAGCTTAGCGGGAGCGTACAATGAGCAGTTCTTC.

The CDR3: CASSLSVLGGGYTF. CDR3 sequence (DNA): TGTGCCAGCAGTTTATCCGTTCTGGGGGGTGGCTACACCTTC. This chain connects TRBV28 to TRBJ1-2, with TRBD1 as a possible D gene (5 bases). The length of the CDR3 is 14 residues. V shed 1 base and J shed 7 bases, with 13 bases lying between them. Germline V lookup: CDR1 MDHEN, CDR2 SYDVKM.

This clone was observed a single time. The chain has TRBV27 and TRBJ2-7; D remains unclear. From germline, CDR1 is MNHEY and CDR2 SMNVEV (reference sequence). Trimming cost V 2 bases and J 5 bases, with 13 bases left between them. This CDR3 comprises 14 residues. The CDR3 is CASSLRSTVNEQYF. CDR3 in DNA: TGTGCCAGCAGTTTAAGGTCAACAGTAAACGAGCAGTACTTC.

The chain is built from TRBV2 and TRBJ2-3; perhaps TRBD2 as D (6 bases). The CDR3 runs to 14 residues. V lost 10 bases and J 2 bases, leaving 16 bases between the germline ends. Per germline, CDR1 SNHLY and CDR2 FYNNEI. The CDR3 DNA follows: TGTGCCACTCGACTAGACTTCGACACAGATACGCAGTATTTT. Encoded protein: CATRLDFDTDTQYF.

This clone appeared a few times. V gene TRBV2 combines with J gene TRBJ2-7; D not resolved. The CDR3 runs to 11 residues. V shed 6 bases and J shed 3 bases, with 6 bases lying between them. Germline V gene data show CDR1 as SNHLY and CDR2 as FYNNEI. The CDR3 region is CASRALYEQYF. As DNA, the CDR3 is TGTGCCAGCAGGGCTCTCTACGAGCAGTACTTC.

The chain uses TRBV29-1 and TRBJ2-5; D is unclear. Trimming cost V 3 bases and J 5 bases, with 4 bases left between them. The CDR3 extends over 10 amino acids. Germline CDR1 SQVTM, CDR2 ANQGSEA. The CDR3 region has the DNA TGCAGCGTTGAGCGGGAGACCCAGTACTTC. Translated: CSVERETQYF.